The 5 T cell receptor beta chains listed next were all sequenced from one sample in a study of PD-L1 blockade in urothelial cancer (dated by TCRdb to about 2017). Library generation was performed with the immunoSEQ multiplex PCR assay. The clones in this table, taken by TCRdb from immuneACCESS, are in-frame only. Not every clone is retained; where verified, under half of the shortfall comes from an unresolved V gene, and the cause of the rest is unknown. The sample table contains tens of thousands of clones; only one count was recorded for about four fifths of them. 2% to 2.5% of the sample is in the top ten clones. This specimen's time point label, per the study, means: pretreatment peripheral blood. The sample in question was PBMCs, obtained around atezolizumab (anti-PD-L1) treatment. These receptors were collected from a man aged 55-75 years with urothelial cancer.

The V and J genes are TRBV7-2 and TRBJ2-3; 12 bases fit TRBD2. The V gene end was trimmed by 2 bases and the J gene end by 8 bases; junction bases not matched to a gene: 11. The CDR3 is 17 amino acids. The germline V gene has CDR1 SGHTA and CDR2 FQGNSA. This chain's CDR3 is CASSLRLTSGSFTTQYF. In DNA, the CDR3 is TGTGCCAGCAGCTTACGATTGACTAGCGGGAGTTTTACTACGCAGTATTTT.

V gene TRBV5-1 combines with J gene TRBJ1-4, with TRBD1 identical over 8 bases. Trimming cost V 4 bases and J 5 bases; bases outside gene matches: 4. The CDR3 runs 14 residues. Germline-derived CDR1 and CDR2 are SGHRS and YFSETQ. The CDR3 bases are TGCGCCAGCAGCCGGGACAGGATGAATGAAAAACTGTTTTTT. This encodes CASSRDRMNEKLFF.

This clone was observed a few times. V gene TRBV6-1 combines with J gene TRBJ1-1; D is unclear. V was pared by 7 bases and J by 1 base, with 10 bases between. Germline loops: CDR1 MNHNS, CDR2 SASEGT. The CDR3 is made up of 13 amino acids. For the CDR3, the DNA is TGTGCCAGCAAGATCCAGGAGAACACTGAAGCTTTCTTT. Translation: CASKIQENTEAFF.

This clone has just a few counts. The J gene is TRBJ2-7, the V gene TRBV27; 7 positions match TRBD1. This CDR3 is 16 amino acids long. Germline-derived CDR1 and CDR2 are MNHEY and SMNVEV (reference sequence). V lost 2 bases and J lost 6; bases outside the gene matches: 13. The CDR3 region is CASSLRAGGATSEQYF. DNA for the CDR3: TGTGCCAGCAGTTTACGGGCAGGGGGTGCAACCAGCGAGCAGTACTTC.

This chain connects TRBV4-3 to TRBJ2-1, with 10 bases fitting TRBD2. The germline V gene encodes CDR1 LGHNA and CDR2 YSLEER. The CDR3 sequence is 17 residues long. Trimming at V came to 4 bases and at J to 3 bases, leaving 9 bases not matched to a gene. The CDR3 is CASSRWASSGSYNEQFF. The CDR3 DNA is TGCGCCAGCAGCCGCTGGGCGTCTAGCGGGAGCTACAATGAGCAGTTCTTC.